The present T cell receptor beta chain was sequenced within a study of shared clonotypes between healthy human individuals. Comments on this clone: Antigen: not known.

Study-wide findings and caveats: Collection of samples was limited to blood; tissue repertoires likely differ.

The CDR3 spans 14 residues. CDR1 MNHEY and CDR2 SVGAGI come from the germline V gene. Trimming removed 6 bases at V and 6 bases at J, with 17 bases between. Assay: immunoSEQ multiplex PCR; the TCRdb copy retains only in-frame clones and omits some. The table includes around 1.9 million clones, around 93% detected once. As defined, naive CD8 cells were CD45RO-negative and positively selected for CCR7, with terminally differentiated effector memory CD45RA+ cells excluded. Study donors comprised healthy, HIV-negative adults devoid of recent acute infection or vaccination. The receptor was derived from a man between 18 and 35 years old in good health. Some clones in this sample may be carry-over from other donors' samples. The material sequenced was naive CD8+ T cells from PBMCs. This chain joins TRBV6-5 and TRBJ1-1; perhaps TRBD1 as D (6 bases). The DNA of the CDR3 is TGTGCCAGCAGCCAGCACGGACGACAGGCTGAAGCTTTCTTT. Its protein is CASSQHGRQAEAFF.